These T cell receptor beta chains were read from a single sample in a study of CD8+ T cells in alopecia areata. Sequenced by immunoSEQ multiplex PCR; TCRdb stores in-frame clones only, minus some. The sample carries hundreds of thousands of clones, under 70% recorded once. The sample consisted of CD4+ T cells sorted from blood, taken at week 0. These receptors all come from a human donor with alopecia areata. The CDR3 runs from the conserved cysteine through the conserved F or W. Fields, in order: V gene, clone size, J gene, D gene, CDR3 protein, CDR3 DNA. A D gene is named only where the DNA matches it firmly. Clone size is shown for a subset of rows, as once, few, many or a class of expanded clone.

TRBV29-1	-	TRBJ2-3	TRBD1	CSVQDQGALRRDTQYF	TGCAGCGTTCAGGATCAGGGGGCACTTCGTAGAGATACGCAGTATTTT
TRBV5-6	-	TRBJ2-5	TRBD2	CASSPGTSGQETQYF	TGTGCCAGCAGCCCCGGGACTAGCGGGCAAGAGACCCAGTACTTC
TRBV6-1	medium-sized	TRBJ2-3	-	CASSENRPSRTDTQYF	TGTGCCAGCAGTGAAAATCGACCCTCGAGGACAGATACGCAGTATTTT
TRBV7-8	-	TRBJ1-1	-	CASSLDAGFEAFF	TGTGCCAGCAGCTTAGACGCTGGGTTTGAAGCTTTCTTT
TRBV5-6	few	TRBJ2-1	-	CASSGGGGQFF	TGTGCCAGCAGCGGCGGCGGGGGCCAGTTCTTC
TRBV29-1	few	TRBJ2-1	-	CSVEDRRSDEQFF	TGCAGCGTTGAAGATCGAAGGAGCGATGAGCAGTTCTTC
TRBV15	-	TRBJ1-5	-	CATSGPNQQPQHF	TGTGCCACCAGCGGACCCAATCAACAGCCCCAGCATTTT
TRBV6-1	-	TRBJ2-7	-	CASSSQGPRDEQYF	TGTGCCAGCAGTTCACAGGGACCGCGGGACGAGCAGTACTTC
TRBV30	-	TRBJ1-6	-	CARSGQGNSPLHF	TGTGCCAGGTCCGGGCAGGGAAACTCACCCCTCCACTTT
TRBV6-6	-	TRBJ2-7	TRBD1	CASSYLGTGGGEQYF	TGTGCCAGCAGTTACTTAGGGACAGGGGGCGGCGAGCAGTACTTC
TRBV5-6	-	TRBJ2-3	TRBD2	CASSPGLEPYTQYF	TGTGCCAGCAGCCCGGGACTAGAGCCCTATACGCAGTATTTT
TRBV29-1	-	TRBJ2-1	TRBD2	CSVLAGGPVGEQFF	TGCAGCGTTCTGGCGGGGGGGCCCGTGGGTGAGCAGTTCTTC
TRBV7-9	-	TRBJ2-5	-	CASSGHPQETQYF	TGTGCCAGCAGCGGACACCCCCAAGAGACCCAGTACTTC
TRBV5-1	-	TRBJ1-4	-	CASSGLDNDEKLFF	TGCGCCAGCAGCGGTCTCGACAATGATGAAAAACTGTTTTTT
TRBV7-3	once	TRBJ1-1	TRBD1	CASSGTGYTEAFF	TGTGCCAGCAGCGGGACAGGGTACACTGAAGCTTTCTTT
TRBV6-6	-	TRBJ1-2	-	CASTHQANYGYTF	TGTGCCAGCACACATCAAGCTAACTATGGCTACACCTTC
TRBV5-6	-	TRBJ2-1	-	CASSYQGANEQFF	TGTGCCAGCAGCTACCAAGGGGCCAATGAGCAGTTCTTC
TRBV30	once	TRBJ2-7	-	CACKGPRALEEQYF	TGTGCCTGTAAAGGTCCCAGGGCCCTGGAGGAGCAGTACTTC
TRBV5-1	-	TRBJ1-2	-	CASSLVAGQYYGYTF	TGCGCCAGCAGCTTGGTGGCAGGCCAATACTATGGCTACACCTTC
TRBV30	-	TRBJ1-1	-	CANIRDGYTEAFF	TGTGCCAATATAAGGGACGGTTACACTGAAGCTTTCTTT
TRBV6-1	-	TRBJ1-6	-	CASSEALPGLIVSLHF	TGTGCCAGCAGTGAAGCGCTCCCAGGGCTGATCGTATCCCTCCACTTT
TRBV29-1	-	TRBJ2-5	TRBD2	CSVGTSGGVETQYF	TGCAGCGTTGGGACTAGCGGGGGTGTCGAGACCCAGTACTTC
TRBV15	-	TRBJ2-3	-	CATSRLQADTQYF	TGTGCCACCAGCAGGCTTCAGGCAGATACGCAGTATTTT
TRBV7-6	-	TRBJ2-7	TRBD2	CASSGGGVAYEQYF	TGTGCCAGCAGCGGCGGGGGAGTGGCCTACGAGCAGTACTTC
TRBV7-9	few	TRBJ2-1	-	CASSLGTEQFF	TGTGCCAGCAGCTTAGGTACTGAGCAGTTCTTC
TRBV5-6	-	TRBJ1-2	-	CASSSTGNYGYTF	TGTGCCAGCAGCTCCACGGGGAACTATGGCTACACCTTC
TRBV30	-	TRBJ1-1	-	CAWKFGIEAFF	TGTGCCTGGAAATTCGGAATTGAAGCTTTCTTT